The source of this TCR beta chain is a study of tumor and adjacent non-tumor tissue in lung cancer. CDR3 length equals 14 residues. Germline V lookup: CDR1 LGHNT, CDR2 FRNRAP. V was clipped by 10 bases and J by 0 bases, with 16 bases between them. A word on this clonotype: The antigen remains unidentified. This CDR3 fails to terminate in the conserved phenylalanine or tryptophan, so it likely reflects a read error.

The template was RNA from unsorted bulk tissue. Distant lung tissue was collected more than 3 cm away from the tumor edge. Newly diagnosed lung cancer patients had thoracic surgery in China, August–late 2014, without prior chemotherapy. A modified ARM-PCR protocol with three rounds of nested PCR amplified TCRbeta. TCRdb passed the multiplex PCR reads through MiXCR, listing each CDR3 protein once. The repertoire holds some 80,000 distinct CDR3 sequences, 65% to 80% seen once, with less than 25% in the top ten. Study observations and caveats: Top 100 clones took a larger repertoire share in normal lung.

The clonotype was recovered from a woman between 45 and 60 years old with non-small cell lung cancer. The chain employs TRBV12-5 and TRBJ2-7; TRBD1 or TRBD2 may be the D gene (5 bases each). Sequencing used distant non-tumor lung tissue. CDR3 amino acids: CANSRGDSSYEQYL. The CDR3, as DNA: TGTGCTAACTCCCGGGGCGATAGCTCCTACGAGCAGTACCTC.